Described below is a single T cell receptor (beta chain) sequence and its context. What it recognizes is unknown. Data came from immunoSEQ multiplex PCR; TCRdb stores just in-frame clones and leaves some out. The data show roughly 2.4 million clones, approximately 94% seen once. Splitting of CD4+ cells produced CD45RA+ naive and CD45RA-negative memory subsets. Germline lookup yields CDR1 SGHTA and CDR2 FQGNSA. This CDR3 is 17 amino acids long. Trimming removed 4 bases from V and 8 bases from J; junction bases left unmatched: 19. The sample originates from a study of shared clonotypes between healthy human individuals. Findings and caveats of the study: Larger estimated richness was generally recorded for naive subsets relative to memory subsets.

This chain joins TRBV7-2 and TRBJ1-2, with 7 bases aligning to TRBD1. This clonotype was obtained from a young man in good health. Sequenced: naive CD4+ T cells sorted from blood. Stated subset: CD45RA+ positively selected. Written as DNA, the CDR3 is TGTGCCAGCAGCTCGACAGGGACGGGAACGCCCTTCGAGGGCTACACCTTC. Translated: CASSSTGTGTPFEGYTF.